These 7 T cell receptor beta chains share one sample of origin, sequenced in a study of cytomegalovirus exposure and HLA in healthy donors. 13 Jbeta primers and 60 Vbeta primers were used for the PCR. Profiling relied on immunoSEQ multiplex PCR, and the TCRdb table lists in-frame clones only, not all of them. In the table there are 90,000 to 150,000 clones, over 60% of which are singletons. Material for sequencing was PBMCs. All receptors derive from a man aged 35 to 55 in good health and CMV-seropositive.

This rearrangement joins TRBV18 to TRBJ1-4; D may be TRBD1 (5 bases). This CDR3 has 14 amino acids. The V gene's germline CDR1 is KGHSH and CDR2 LQKENI. V was pared by 5 bases and J by 8 bases, with 15 bases between. This CDR3 reads CASSETQGGEKLFF. CDR3 sequence (DNA): TGTGCCAGCTCAGAAACGCAGGGTGGAGAAAAACTGTTTTTT.

V and J are TRBV7-2 and TRBJ1-2; D possibly corresponds to TRBD1 (6 bases). CDR3 length equals 13 residues. Germline assignment: CDR1 SGHTA and CDR2 FQGNSA. Trimming left V 1 base short and J 8 bases short, with 11 bases between. The CDR3 loop reads CASSLGQERGYTF. DNA for the CDR3: TGTGCCAGCAGCTTAGGACAGGAGCGAGGCTACACCTTC.

The chain joins TRBV19 to TRBJ2-7; 9 nucleotides agree with TRBD1. Germline values: CDR1 LNHDA, CDR2 SQIVND (reference sequence). The CDR3 sequence is 13 residues long. The V segment lost 9 bases and the J segment 2 bases; nucleotides outside the gene matches: 5. The CDR3 sequence: CASLDRGTYEQYF. In nucleotides, the CDR3 is TGTGCCAGCCTGGACAGGGGCACCTACGAGCAGTACTTC.

The chain joins TRBV11-2 to TRBJ2-2, with D possibly matching TRBD1 (6 bases). The CDR3 length is 16 residues. Germline CDR1 reads SGHAT; CDR2 reads FQNNGV. The V and J ends lost 2 bases and 5 bases respectively, with 15 bases between them. The chain's CDR3 is CASSLLRQGWTGELFF. In DNA form, the CDR3 reads TGTGCCAGCAGCTTATTACGGCAGGGGTGGACCGGGGAGCTGTTTTTT.

This clone has a handful of counts. The chain links TRBV7-3 to TRBJ2-2; a weak D match, TRBD1 (5 bases). This CDR3 has 15 amino acids. V was clipped by 6 bases and J by 0 bases, with 11 bases between them. Germline V gives CDR1 SGHTA, CDR2 FQGTGA. The CDR3 bases are TGTGCCAGCAGAATAGGGGCAGCGAACACCGGGGAGCTGTTTTTT. It is translated as CASRIGAANTGELFF.

Judged by abundance, this clone is medium-sized. V usage is TRBV4-3 and J usage is TRBJ2-6; D may be TRBD1 (6 bases). Germline assignment: CDR1 LGHNA and CDR2 YSLEER. V was pared by 1 base and J by 2 bases, with 12 bases between. The CDR3 contains 17 residues. CDR3 amino acids: CASSQGIYRAGANVLTF. As DNA, the CDR3 is TGCGCCAGCAGCCAAGGGATCTACAGGGCTGGGGCCAACGTCCTGACTTTC.

The chain couples TRBV15 to TRBJ2-7, with D possibly TRBD2 on 5 matching bases. V was pared by 6 bases and J by 0 bases, with 15 bases between. The CDR3 contains 15 residues. CDR1 LNHNV and CDR2 YYDKDF come from the germline V gene (reference sequence). The CDR3 sequence: CATREFRGPSYEQYF. As DNA, the CDR3 is TGTGCCACCAGGGAATTTCGCGGGCCCTCCTACGAGCAGTACTTC.